Detailed here is one TCR beta chain. The data originate from a study of T cell responses to AZD1222 COVID-19 vaccine. Produced via immunoSEQ multiplex PCR; TCRdb's table is partial and in-frame only. There are roughly 180,000 clones in the sample; roughly nine tenths occur only once, and 1.5% to 2% lies in the top ten. This sequence originates from an adult who received the AZD1222 COVID-19 vaccine. The specimen was peripheral blood, collected 28 days after the second AZD1222 dose.

CDR3 sequence (DNA): TGTGCCAGCAGCTTCGGGCAGGGGCTACCCAACACCGGGGAGCTGTTTTTT. As protein: CASSFGQGLPNTGELFF. The chain recombines TRBV5-8 with TRBJ2-2, with D tentatively TRBD1 (6 bases). Germline-derived CDR1 and CDR2 are SGHTS and YDEGEE. V lost 2 bases and J lost 2, with 16 bases in between. There are 17 residues in the CDR3.